Listed below are T cell receptor beta chains from one sample, sequenced in a study of cytomegalovirus exposure and HLA in healthy donors. Here immunoSEQ multiplex PCR was the method, and the copy in TCRdb shows in-frame clones only, minus some. The repertoire has 110,000 to 150,000 clones, about 74% of them found once; the top ten carry 4% to 6%. The sequencing sample was made of PBMCs. These receptors all come from a woman in her forties or fifties in good health and CMV-seronegative. CDR3s include the opening cysteine and the closing phenylalanine or tryptophan. Each record gives: D gene, V gene, clone size, J gene, CDR3 protein, CDR3 DNA. The D gene is left open where the match is weak. A clone size is listed for some rows: how often the clone was seen (once, few, many), or a class if it is expanded.

D gene: .
V gene: TRBV21-1
clone size: .
J gene: TRBJ2-5
CDR3 protein: CASSQKDRGETQYF
CDR3 DNA: TGTGCCAGCAGCCAGAAGGACAGGGGAGAGACCCAGTACTTC

D gene: .
V gene: TRBV19
clone size: .
J gene: TRBJ1-1
CDR3 protein: CASNYRVPMNTEAFF
CDR3 DNA: TGTGCCAGTAACTACAGGGTACCCATGAACACTGAAGCTTTCTTT

D gene: .
V gene: TRBV7-9
clone size: .
J gene: TRBJ1-5
CDR3 protein: CASSSRDNQPQHF
CDR3 DNA: TGTGCCAGCAGCTCTCGGGATAATCAGCCCCAGCATTTT

D gene: .
V gene: TRBV4-3
clone size: .
J gene: TRBJ2-1
CDR3 protein: CASSQEGQRHNEQFF
CDR3 DNA: TGCGCCAGCAGCCAAGAAGGACAGAGACACAATGAGCAGTTCTTC

D gene: TRBD1
V gene: TRBV6-1
clone size: .
J gene: TRBJ1-5
CDR3 protein: CASSPQGRGAGPQHF
CDR3 DNA: TGTGCCAGCAGTCCACAGGGGCGAGGGGCTGGGCCCCAGCATTTT

D gene: .
V gene: TRBV19
clone size: .
J gene: TRBJ2-1
CDR3 protein: CASSIGGATWGEQFF
CDR3 DNA: TGTGCCAGTAGTATCGGCGGGGCGACCTGGGGGGAGCAGTTCTTC

D gene: TRBD2
V gene: TRBV6-5
clone size: .
J gene: TRBJ2-4
CDR3 protein: CASSPGGRGKNIQYF
CDR3 DNA: TGTGCCAGCAGTCCGGGGGGTCGTGGGAAAAACATTCAGTACTTC

D gene: .
V gene: TRBV21-1
clone size: .
J gene: TRBJ1-1
CDR3 protein: CASSKGGAPQAFF
CDR3 DNA: TGTGCCAGCAGCAAGGGGGGGGCCCCCCAAGCTTTCTTT

D gene: .
V gene: TRBV19
clone size: .
J gene: TRBJ1-3
CDR3 protein: CASSILRTDSGNTIYF
CDR3 DNA: TGTGCCAGTAGTATACTGAGAACAGACTCTGGAAACACCATATATTTT

D gene: .
V gene: TRBV4-2
clone size: few
J gene: TRBJ2-7
CDR3 protein: CASSQGLRGWHEQYF
CDR3 DNA: TGTGCCAGCAGCCAAGGTTTGCGGGGCTGGCACGAGCAGTACTTC

D gene: .
V gene: TRBV27
clone size: .
J gene: TRBJ1-2
CDR3 protein: CASSFDYGYTF
CDR3 DNA: TGTGCCAGCAGTTTCGACTATGGCTACACCTTC

D gene: TRBD2
V gene: TRBV7-9
clone size: .
J gene: TRBJ2-3
CDR3 protein: CASSPPIGGMSDTQYF
CDR3 DNA: TGTGCCAGCAGCCCTCCAATCGGGGGGATGTCAGATACGCAGTATTTT

D gene: .
V gene: TRBV5-5
clone size: .
J gene: TRBJ2-7
CDR3 protein: CASSLRGTDLFTEQYF
CDR3 DNA: TGTGCCAGCAGCTTGAGGGGTACGGATTTATTTACCGAGCAGTACTTC

D gene: .
V gene: TRBV2
clone size: .
J gene: TRBJ1-5
CDR3 protein: CASSVPGSNQPQHF
CDR3 DNA: TGTGCCAGCAGTGTTCCCGGGAGCAATCAGCCCCAGCATTTT

D gene: TRBD2
V gene: TRBV4-1
clone size: few
J gene: TRBJ2-7
CDR3 protein: CASSQMAGGIYEQYF
CDR3 DNA: TGCGCCAGCAGCCAAATGGCGGGGGGCATCTACGAGCAGTACTTC

D gene: .
V gene: TRBV5-1
clone size: .
J gene: TRBJ1-1
CDR3 protein: CASSLDGQNTEAFF
CDR3 DNA: TGCGCCAGCAGCTTGGACGGACAGAACACTGAAGCTTTCTTT

D gene: TRBD1
V gene: TRBV28
clone size: .
J gene: TRBJ1-2
CDR3 protein: CASSLARGQLYGYTF
CDR3 DNA: TGTGCCAGCAGCTTGGCCAGGGGACAGCTGTATGGCTACACCTTC

D gene: .
V gene: TRBV27
clone size: .
J gene: TRBJ1-2
CDR3 protein: CASSPLANYGYTF
CDR3 DNA: TGTGCCAGCAGCCCTTTAGCTAACTATGGCTACACCTTC

D gene: .
V gene: TRBV6-5
clone size: .
J gene: TRBJ1-4
CDR3 protein: CASQTGLGKLFF
CDR3 DNA: TGTGCCAGTCAAACAGGGCTTGGAAAACTGTTTTTT

D gene: .
V gene: TRBV18
clone size: few
J gene: TRBJ2-3
CDR3 protein: CASSPGRETDTQYF
CDR3 DNA: TGTGCCAGCTCACCTGGCAGGGAAACAGATACGCAGTATTTT

D gene: .
V gene: TRBV10-1
clone size: .
J gene: TRBJ2-3
CDR3 protein: CASSDPHGESTDTQYF
CDR3 DNA: TGCGCCAGCAGTGACCCGCACGGGGAGAGCACAGATACGCAGTATTTT

D gene: .
V gene: TRBV2
clone size: .
J gene: TRBJ1-6
CDR3 protein: CASSGGTPNSPLHF
CDR3 DNA: TGTGCCAGCAGTGGTGGGACACCAAATTCACCCCTCCACTTT

D gene: TRBD1
V gene: TRBV5-1
clone size: .
J gene: TRBJ1-4
CDR3 protein: CASRKGQNEKLFF
CDR3 DNA: TGCGCCAGCAGGAAGGGACAGAATGAAAAACTGTTTTTT

D gene: .
V gene: TRBV6-5
clone size: .
J gene: TRBJ1-1
CDR3 protein: CASRPRNTEAFF
CDR3 DNA: TGTGCCAGCAGACCCAGGAACACTGAAGCTTTCTTT

D gene: .
V gene: TRBV6-6
clone size: .
J gene: TRBJ1-3
CDR3 protein: CASSSGDGNTIYF
CDR3 DNA: TGTGCCAGCAGTTCGGGGGATGGAAACACCATATATTTT

D gene: .
V gene: TRBV5-6
clone size: once
J gene: TRBJ2-7
CDR3 protein: CASTRSASEYEQYF
CDR3 DNA: TGTGCCAGCACCCGCTCGGCGTCGGAGTACGAGCAGTACTTC

D gene: TRBD2
V gene: TRBV27
clone size: .
J gene: TRBJ2-5
CDR3 protein: CASTPRLAGGPETQYF
CDR3 DNA: TGTGCCAGCACCCCTCGGTTAGCGGGGGGGCCGGAGACCCAGTACTTC

D gene: TRBD2
V gene: TRBV2
clone size: .
J gene: TRBJ2-5
CDR3 protein: CASSDRGGGAGETQYF
CDR3 DNA: TGTGCCAGCAGTGATCGGGGCGGGGGGGCGGGGGAGACCCAGTACTTC

D gene: .
V gene: TRBV7-2
clone size: .
J gene: TRBJ1-6
CDR3 protein: CASSLGQSNNSPLHF
CDR3 DNA: TGTGCCAGCAGCTTAGGACAGTCGAATAATTCACCCCTCCACTTT

D gene: TRBD1
V gene: TRBV11-2
clone size: .
J gene: TRBJ2-5
CDR3 protein: CASSRDRGGQETQYF
CDR3 DNA: TGTGCCAGCAGCCGGGACAGGGGCGGCCAAGAGACCCAGTACTTC

D gene: .
V gene: TRBV27
clone size: once
J gene: TRBJ2-2
CDR3 protein: CASSFGLMARGTGELFF
CDR3 DNA: TGTGCCAGCAGTTTTGGGTTGATGGCCAGAGGCACCGGGGAGCTGTTTTTT

D gene: .
V gene: TRBV6-5
clone size: .
J gene: TRBJ1-1
CDR3 protein: CASSYGRGTEAFF
CDR3 DNA: TGTGCCAGCAGTTACGGTCGGGGCACTGAAGCTTTCTTT

D gene: TRBD1
V gene: TRBV2
clone size: .
J gene: TRBJ2-7
CDR3 protein: CASSVDRGFRYEQYF
CDR3 DNA: TGTGCCAGCAGTGTGGACAGGGGGTTTCGGTACGAGCAGTACTTC

D gene: .
V gene: TRBV29-1
clone size: .
J gene: TRBJ1-2
CDR3 protein: CSVEAEAYGYTF
CDR3 DNA: TGCAGCGTTGAGGCAGAGGCCTATGGCTACACCTTC

D gene: TRBD1
V gene: TRBV6-4
clone size: .
J gene: TRBJ1-6
CDR3 protein: CASSDSAGGTSSPLHF
CDR3 DNA: TGTGCCAGCAGTGACTCTGCAGGGGGCACCAGCTCACCCCTCCACTTT

D gene: .
V gene: TRBV5-1
clone size: .
J gene: TRBJ2-5
CDR3 protein: CASSLVPGSETQYF
CDR3 DNA: TGCGCCAGCAGCTTGGTCCCAGGGTCAGAGACCCAGTACTTC